Listed here are 5 T cell receptor beta chains from one sample, sequenced in a study of cytomegalovirus exposure and HLA in healthy donors. Assay: immunoSEQ multiplex PCR; the TCRdb copy retains only in-frame clones and omits some. The profile covers roughly 250,000 clones, with around 87% appearing a single time and roughly 1.2% taken by the ten largest. Specimen: PBMCs. The receptors derive from a woman younger than 45 in good health and CMV-seropositive.

The chain employs TRBV18 and TRBJ2-1; a possible D gene is TRBD2 (6 bases). Deletions cut 1 base from V and 6 bases from J, with 19 bases between. The germline V gene encodes CDR1 KGHSH and CDR2 LQKENI. CDR3 length: 17 amino acids. CDR3 DNA sequence: TGTGCCAGCTCACCACGCCGGGAGACTACTGGTAGCAATGAGCAGTTCTTC. This translates into CASSPRRETTGSNEQFF. The variable domain in full, completed from reference TRBV18 and TRBJ2-1, reads NAGVMQNPRHLVRRRGQEARLRCSPMKGHSHVYWYRQLPEEGLKFMVYLQKENIIDESGMPKERFSAEFPKEGPSILRIQQVVRGDSAAYFCASSPRRETTGSNEQFFGPGTRLTVL.

This clone was observed once. CDR3 protein: CASSSGRRVLAGTNEQFF. The DNA of the CDR3 is TGTGCCAGCAGTTCCGGCAGGAGGGTCCTAGCGGGAACGAATGAGCAGTTCTTC. This sequence joins TRBV27 and TRBJ2-1; the match to TRBD2 covers 9 bases. Trimming removed 4 bases from V and 7 bases from J; junction bases left unmatched: 17. Per germline, CDR1 MNHEY and CDR2 SMNVEV (reference sequence). There are 18 residues in the CDR3.

This clone was seen a few times. The V gene is TRBV29-1, the J gene TRBJ1-1; D is ambiguous. Germline V gene data show CDR1 as SQVTM and CDR2 as ANQGSEA. V lost 4 bases and J lost 2, with 8 bases in between. The CDR3 is 12 amino acids. The CDR3 reads CSVVSSNTEAFF. CDR3 in DNA: TGCAGCGTTGTATCCTCCAACACTGAAGCTTTCTTT. Together with reference TRBV29-1 and TRBJ1-1, the CDR3 gives the full variable domain: SAVISQKPSRDICQRGTSLTIQCQVDSQVTMMFWYRQQPGQSLTLIATANQGSEATYESGFVIDKFPISRPNLTFSTLTVSNMSPEDSSIYLCSVVSSNTEAFFGQGTRLTVV.

The chain joins TRBV6-5 to TRBJ2-7; TRBD1 aligns across 9 bases. The trim removed 0 bases at V and 3 bases at J, leaving 6 bases unmatched. The CDR3 length is 16 residues. The germline CDR1 and CDR2 sequences are MNHEY and SVGAGI. The CDR3 DNA reads as TGTGCCAGCAGTTACTCCGCCGGACAGGGGTTCTACGAGCAGTACTTC. This sequence encodes CASSYSAGQGFYEQYF.

This chain joins TRBV11-2 and TRBJ2-1; TRBD2 aligns across 8 bases. The CDR3 runs to 13 residues. J lost 5 bases, V lost 8 bases, and 5 bases had no gene match. Germline V CDR1 and CDR2: SGHAT, FQNNGV. In DNA, the CDR3 is TGTGCCAGCCGGGGGGGGTTTGACAATGAGCAGTTCTTC. Protein product: CASRGGFDNEQFF.